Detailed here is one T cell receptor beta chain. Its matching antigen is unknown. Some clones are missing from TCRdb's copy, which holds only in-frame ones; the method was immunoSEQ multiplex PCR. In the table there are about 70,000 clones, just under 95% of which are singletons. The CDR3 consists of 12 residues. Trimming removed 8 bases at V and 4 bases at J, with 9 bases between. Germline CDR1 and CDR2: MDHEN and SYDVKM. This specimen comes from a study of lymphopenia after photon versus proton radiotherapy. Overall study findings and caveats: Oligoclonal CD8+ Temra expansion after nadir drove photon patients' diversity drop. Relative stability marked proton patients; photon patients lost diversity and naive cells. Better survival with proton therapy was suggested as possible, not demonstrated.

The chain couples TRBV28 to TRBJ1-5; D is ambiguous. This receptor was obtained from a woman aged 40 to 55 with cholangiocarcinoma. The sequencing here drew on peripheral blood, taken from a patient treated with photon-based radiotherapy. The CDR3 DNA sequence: TGTGCCAGCGAGTCCGGGAATCAGCCCCAGCATTTT. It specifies CASESGNQPQHF. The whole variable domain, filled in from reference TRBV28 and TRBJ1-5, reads DVKVTQSSRYLVKRTGEKVFLECVQDMDHENMFWYRQDPGLGLRLIYFSYDVKMKEKGDIPEGYSVSREKKERFSLILESASTNQTSMYLCASESGNQPQHFGDGTRLSIL.